Detailed here is one T cell receptor (beta chain). The antigen remains unidentified. This sample stems from a study of cytomegalovirus exposure and HLA in healthy donors. Study details: Previous work identified 100 million or so unique TCR beta sequences from about 179 million T cells.

Study findings and constraints: The study labeled 150 to 200 TCR beta chains cytomegalovirus-associated. TCR beta chain V- and J-gene trimming was linked, in a later analysis, to a missense variant in DCLRE1C. Later analysis found that TCR beta chains associated with HLA were more clonally expanded than other, equally common chains.

CDR1 and CDR2 (germline): KGHSH, LQKENI. The CDR3 is made up of 17 amino acids. Trimming took off 5 bases at V and 0 bases at J, with 20 bases between the two ends. The PCR had 60 Vbeta and 13 Jbeta primers. Sequencing was performed with immunoSEQ multiplex PCR; in TCRdb, only in-frame clones are kept and a portion is missing. In the table there are 200,000 to 250,000 clones, just over 75% of which are singletons. This chain connects TRBV18 to TRBJ2-7; TRBD2 might be the D (6 bases). The receptor was isolated from a woman aged 55-69 years in good health and CMV-seropositive. Material: PBMCs. Here the CDR3 reads CASSAAGGAQSSYEQYF. DNA for the CDR3: TGTGCCAGCTCAGCGGCCGGGGGAGCGCAGAGCTCCTACGAGCAGTACTTC.